This T cell receptor (beta chain) was profiled in a study of PD-1 blockade in classical Hodgkin lymphoma (dated by TCRdb to 2020 to 2021). At the level of the whole study: Nivolumab dosing was 3 mg/kg intravenously every 2 weeks, continuing until either disease progression or unacceptable toxicity. A peripheral blood immune signature of response to PD-1 blockade in classical Hodgkin lymphoma was defined using TCR beta sequencing and CyTOF.

What this sample's time point label stands for: cycle 1 day 1 (C1D1), immediately before nivolumab initiation. All trial patients had relapsed after autologous stem cell transplantation, with cohorts A, B and C differing in prior brentuximab vedotin exposure. The trial cohort comprised approximately 55 patients with relapsed/refractory classical Hodgkin lymphoma whose best overall responses were complete response, partial response or progressive disease. Trial patients were treated with single-agent nivolumab in the multi-cohort phase II CheckMate 205 trial. Best overall response was determined by an independent review committee according to the 2007 International Working Group response criteria. Trial PBMCs were collected immediately before nivolumab initiation (C1D1) and during therapy at cycle 2 day 1 and cycle 4 day 1. Peripheral blood was collected in 8 mL Vacutainer Cell Preparation Tubes, from which PBMCs were isolated by centrifugation and then cryopreserved.

The Qiagen DNeasy kit was used to extract genomic DNA both from unsorted PBMCs and from the negatively selected CD4+ and CD8+ fractions. Amplification of TCR beta CDR3 regions was done by immunoSEQ multiplex PCR with primers that anneal to V and J segments. A synthetic immune receptor repertoire was used to minimize amplification bias, and remaining bias was computationally removed after sequencing. On the authors' methods: Custom Python scripts were used to quantify repertoire diversity as the Shannon entropy index. The unsorted, CD4+ and CD8+ repertoires were each analyzed separately, with the exception of combined analyses, where CD4+ and CD8+ sequences were merged in silico. Clonal expansion was defined as a frequency increase of at least 2-fold after treatment compared with C1D1, and clones undetected at baseline were assigned a pseudocount of 0.5. Clones with 0 or 1 copy at C1D1 were classified as singleton clones, and clones with 2 or more copies were classified as non-singleton clones. By matching protein sequences in sorted samples from the same patient, clones expanded in unsorted samples were annotated as CD4+, CD8+ or unknown. Wilcoxon tests on paired samples were used to test diversity changes from C1D1 to C4D1. Drawn from immuneACCESS, this table holds only the in-frame rearrangements with V and J called that TCRdb kept. Clones are partly lost; checked studies trace under half to an unresolved V gene and leave the rest unexplained. The V and J calls and clone size were taken over from that table, and D and trimming were inferred from the DNA. Present in this sample are approximately 41,000 clones, 78% of which were seen just once. The ten largest clones capture roughly 13% of the sample.

What the authors observed across the whole study: The study was restricted to a single clinical trial cohort, and the causes of repertoire differences, possibly disease activity or prior therapy, were left undefined. Baseline diversity similar to that of newly diagnosed patients was observed in trial patients achieving complete response, whereas significantly lower diversity was observed in partial responders and progressors. Baseline TCR diversity was reported to be lower in newly diagnosed patients than in healthy donors and to be lower still in relapsed/refractory patients. Lower diversity was observed in patients in whom nivolumab was started less than 1 year after ASCT, and these patients were excluded from later analyses so that confounding by immune reconstitution would be avoided. A significant rise by C4D1 was seen in CD4+ but not CD8+ TCR diversity (p=0.0027 vs p=0.16), with the rise being most apparent in complete responders (p=0.02).

From a lookup of the germline V gene, CDR1 and CDR2 are MNHEY and SVGAGI. V is shortened by 6 bases, J by 5 bases, and the region joining them spans 16 bases. Counted from cysteine to phenylalanine, this CDR3 has 14 amino acids. Here the CDR3 DNA is all that survives: 42 bases in frame from base 1. This clone is categorized as medium-sized (0.01 to 0.1%). Its target antigen remains unknown. Base qualities are not provided; no much larger clone lies one nucleotide away. The receptor was isolated from a human donor with classical Hodgkin lymphoma. The chain employs TRBV6-5 and TRBJ1-2; a weak D assignment points to TRBD1 (6 bases agree). The sample was peripheral blood mononuclear cells (PBMCs), taken at baseline. For the CDR3, the sequence is CASSPLGGKYGYTF. The DNA sequence is as follows: TGTGCCAGCAGCCCCCTCGGGGGCAAGTATGGCTACACCTTC.